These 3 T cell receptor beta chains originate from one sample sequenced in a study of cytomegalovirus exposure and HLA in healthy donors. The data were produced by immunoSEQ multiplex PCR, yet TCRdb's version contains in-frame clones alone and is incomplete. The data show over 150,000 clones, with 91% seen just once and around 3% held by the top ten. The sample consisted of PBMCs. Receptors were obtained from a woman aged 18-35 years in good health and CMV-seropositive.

This chain's CDR3 is CASKRQGAYEQYF. The DNA for the CDR3 is TGCGCCAGCAAACGACAGGGGGCCTACGAGCAGTACTTC. J is TRBJ2-7 and V is TRBV5-1; 9 bases match TRBD1. This CDR3 region has 13 residues. The germline CDR1 and CDR2 sequences are SGHRS and YFSETQ. V trimming: 6 bases; J trimming: 2 bases; junction bases outside the gene matches: 3.

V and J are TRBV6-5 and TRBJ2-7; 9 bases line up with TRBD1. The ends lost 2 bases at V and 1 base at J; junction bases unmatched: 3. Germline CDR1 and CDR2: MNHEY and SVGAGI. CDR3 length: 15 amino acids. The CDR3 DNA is TGTGCCAGCAGTTACAGGGACAGGGCATCCTACGAGCAGTACTTC. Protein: CASSYRDRASYEQYF.

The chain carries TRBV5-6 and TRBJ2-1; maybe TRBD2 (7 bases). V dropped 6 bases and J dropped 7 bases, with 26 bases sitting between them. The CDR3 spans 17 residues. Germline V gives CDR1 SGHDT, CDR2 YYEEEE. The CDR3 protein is CASTPSRGGGSLNEQFF. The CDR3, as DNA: TGTGCCAGCACGCCCTCGAGGGGGGGCGGGAGTCTGAATGAGCAGTTCTTC. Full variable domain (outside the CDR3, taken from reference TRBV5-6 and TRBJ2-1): DAGVTQSPTHLIKTRGQQVTLRCSPKSGHDTVSWYQQALGQGPQFIFQYYEEEERQRGNFPDRFSGHQFPNYSSELNVNALLLGDSALYLCASTPSRGGGSLNEQFFGPGTRLTVL.